This T cell receptor (beta chain) was recorded in a study of OX40 agonist ivuxolimab in advanced cancers. The overall study: Ivuxolimab is an agonistic anti-OX40 (CD134) antibody, and patients were treated with it. Patients received intravenous ivuxolimab every 2 weeks at 0.01 to 10 mg/kg. Study-wide results and caveats: There were, on average, more expanded clones in CD8+ T cells than in CD4+. In a subset of nonresponders, normalized T-cell clonal expansion was also low.

As to this clone: The antigen remains undetermined.

Using immunoSEQ multiplex PCR, the repertoire was profiled, and TCRdb retains in-frame clones only, with some absent. The data contain 35,000 to 55,000 clones, 75% to 90% of them seen just once; the ten biggest clones take up 15%. This TCR was recovered from an adult with an advanced solid tumor such as melanoma, head and neck, liver or kidney cancer. The material sequenced was CD4+ or CD8+ T cells sorted from blood, taken in a trial of the OX40 agonist ivuxolimab.

The CDR3 is CSVPDGQSSYNEQFF. CDR3 nucleotides: TGCAGCGTTCCTGACGGACAAAGCTCCTACAATGAGCAGTTCTTC. The rearrangement joins TRBV29-1 to TRBJ2-1; tentatively, D is TRBD1 (5 bases). Germline loops: CDR1 SQVTM, CDR2 ANQGSEA. V lost 5 bases and J lost 0, with 14 bases in between. CDR3 length equals 15 residues.